The entry below gives a single T cell receptor beta chain sequence along with its context. The table came from immunoSEQ multiplex PCR; TCRdb's copy has only in-frame clones and leaves some out. The repertoire includes about 84,000 clones, 75% to 85% of them detected once, and around 2% sits in the top ten. These data originate in a study of ipilimumab plus nivolumab after autologous stem cell transplantation. Background on the study: A median of 8 nivolumab and 4 or 5 ipilimumab doses were given.

The CDR3 runs 13 residues. CDR1 MGHDK and CDR2 SYGVNS come from the germline V gene. The ends lost 9 bases at V and 8 bases at J; junction bases unmatched: 12. Specimen: PBMCs, collected in a trial of ipilimumab plus nivolumab as post-transplant consolidation. This sequence originates from a male donor with diffuse large B-cell lymphoma. The chain uses TRBV25-1 and TRBJ1-2; TRBD1 aligns across 7 bases. The CDR3 is CASSGGGRSGYTF. In nucleotides, the CDR3 is TGTGCCAGTTCAGGGGGAGGTCGGTCGGGCTACACCTTC.